This T cell receptor (beta chain) stems from a study of post-analysis software for immune sequencing data. The CDR3 is 14 amino acids. Trimming cost V 3 bases and J 7 bases, with 16 bases left between them. Comments on this clonotype: Antigen unknown.

TCR beta cDNA libraries had unique molecular identifiers. TCRdb called the PCR reads again in MiXCR, with one record for every CDR3 protein. The sample lists hundreds of thousands of distinct CDR3 sequences, roughly 45% occurring once. Study conclusions and caveats: When patients were compared with controls, about five TRBV segments were more frequent, TRBV5-6, TRBV5-1 and TRBV20-1 among them.

The sequence came from a girl aged 5 to 17 with multiple sclerosis. Sequencing input: blood. This chain uses TRBV12-3 or TRBV12-4 with TRBJ2-7; unclear D gene. The CDR3 DNA sequence: TGTGCCAGCAGTTTGTGGGGATCGGGTGATGAGCAGTACTTC. Translation: CASSLWGSGDEQYF.